This T cell receptor (beta chain) is drawn from a study of OX40 agonist ivuxolimab in advanced cancers. Measured with immunoSEQ multiplex PCR; TCRdb has only the in-frame clones, and not every one. The table lists about 59,000 clones, more than 75% of them singletons, with 0.3% to 0.45% in the top ten. This clone was counted once. Trimming removed 0 bases from V and 4 bases from J; junction bases left unmatched: 4. The length of the CDR3 is 15 residues. Germline V gene data show CDR1 as SNHLY and CDR2 as FYNNEI. This chain links TRBV2 with TRBJ2-5, with 8 bases identical to TRBD2. This TCR was recovered from an adult with an advanced solid tumor such as melanoma, head and neck, liver or kidney cancer. The specimen comprised CD4+ or CD8+ T cells sorted from blood, sampled in a trial of the OX40 agonist ivuxolimab. CDR3 loop: CASSEARGGLETQYF. DNA for the CDR3: TGTGCCAGCAGTGAAGCTCGGGGGGGGCTAGAGACCCAGTACTTC.